This is a list of T cell receptor beta chains from one sample in a study of cytomegalovirus exposure and HLA in healthy donors. Profiling relied on immunoSEQ multiplex PCR, and the TCRdb table lists in-frame clones only, not all of them. Here the sample spans about 200,000 clones, over 75% being singletons. The sample consisted of PBMCs. Receptors were obtained from a young woman in good health and CMV-seronegative. CDR3s include the opening cysteine and the closing phenylalanine or tryptophan. The D gene is left open where the match is weak. Clone size is given for some rows only: seen once, a few or many times, or a class if the clone is expanded.

>TRBV28|TRBJ2-7|.|.
TGTGCCAGCAGTTTATTGAGGGTTCGATACGAGCAGTACTTC
CASSLLRVRYEQYF
>TRBV5-1|TRBJ2-5|.|.
TGCGCCAGCAGCTCGACAGGGAGGGAGACCCAGTACTTC
CASSSTGRETQYF
>TRBV7-9|TRBJ2-7|TRBD2|.
TGTGCCAGCAGCCCCGGGAGGTACGAGCAGTACTTC
CASSPGRYEQYF
>TRBV4-1|TRBJ1-2|TRBD1|few
TGCGCCAGCAGCCAAGATGGGGGACGGGGACAGGCAACCTTCTATGGCTACACCTTC
CASSQDGGRGQATFYGYTF
>TRBV4-1|TRBJ2-1|TRBD2|.
TGCGCCAGCAGCCAAGCGGCTAGCGGGAGATCCTACAATGAGCAGTTCTTC
CASSQAASGRSYNEQFF
>TRBV7-8|TRBJ2-7|TRBD2|.
TGTGCCAGCAGCCTAGACTCGGCGGGAGGATACTACGAGCAGTACTTC
CASSLDSAGGYYEQYF
>TRBV11-2|TRBJ2-7|TRBD1|.
TGTGCCAGCAGCTCCTCGGGACAGCCAACCTACGAGCAGTACTTC
CASSSSGQPTYEQYF
>TRBV5-5|TRBJ2-3|.|.
TGTGCCAGCATGACTCTGGACACCGATACGCAGTATTTT
CASMTLDTDTQYF
>TRBV4-2|TRBJ2-1|TRBD2|.
TGTGCCAGCAGCCACTCAGGGACTAGCGGGAAATCCTACAATGAGCAGTTCTTC
CASSHSGTSGKSYNEQFF
>TRBV2|TRBJ2-7|TRBD2|few
TGTGCCACCACTTGGCGGGGGGGCTCCTACGAGCAGTACTTC
CATTWRGGSYEQYF
>TRBV11-2|TRBJ1-1|TRBD1|.
TGTGCCAGCAGCTTAGCCCTGACAGGGGGCGGGGCTTTCTTT
CASSLALTGGGAFF
>TRBV28|TRBJ2-1|TRBD1|.
TGTGCCAGCAGTCGGACAGGGGGTAATGAGCAGTTCTTC
CASSRTGGNEQFF
>TRBV15|TRBJ2-1|.|.
TGTGCCACCAGCAGGGACAGAGGCAATGAGCAGTTCTTC
CATSRDRGNEQFF
>TRBV7-9|TRBJ2-5|TRBD2|few
TGTGCCAGCAGTTCCCCCGGCGGGAGAGAGACCCAGTACTTC
CASSSPGGRETQYF
>TRBV19|TRBJ2-6|TRBD1|.
TGTGCCAGCGCGACAGGGAACTCTGGGGCCAACGTCCTGACTTTC
CASATGNSGANVLTF
>TRBV6-1|TRBJ2-5|.|.
TGTGCCAGCAGTGGGGCCGCAGGGGCGTACCAAGAGACCCAGTACTTC
CASSGAAGAYQETQYF
>TRBV19|TRBJ2-7|TRBD2|.
TGTGCCAGTAGTGCGCCGGGACTAGCTACGCGGGAGCAGTACTTC
CASSAPGLATREQYF
>TRBV5-4|TRBJ2-7|TRBD1|.
TGTGCCAGCAGCCTGGACAGGAACACCTACGAGCAGTACTTC
CASSLDRNTYEQYF
>TRBV7-2|TRBJ2-1|TRBD2|.
TGTGCCAGCAGCCATGATCCCATAGCGGGATACAATGAGCAGTTCTTC
CASSHDPIAGYNEQFF
>TRBV2|TRBJ2-7|TRBD2|once
TGTGCCAGCAGTGAAAGTAGCGGGAGTTACGAGCAGTACTTC
CASSESSGSYEQYF
>TRBV30|TRBJ1-4|.|.
TGTGCCTGGAGTGTTCTAGAGTGGGAAAAACTGTTTTTT
CAWSVLEWEKLFF
>TRBV4-1|TRBJ1-1|.|.
TGCGCCAGCAGCCAGACAGGTCTGACTGAAGCTTTCTTT
CASSQTGLTEAFF
>TRBV7-8|TRBJ2-7|.|.
TGTGCCAGCAGCAGAGAGGGCGGGACGATCGCCTACGAGCAGTACTTC
CASSREGGTIAYEQYF
>TRBV12-5|TRBJ1-1|.|once
TGTGCTAGTGGTCCCCCCGGACTCGAATGGGGAGCTTTCTTT
CASGPPGLEWGAFF
>TRBV4-2|TRBJ2-5|TRBD2|.
TGTGCCAGCAGCCAAGATTTAACTAGCGGATCTAAAGAGACCCAGTACTTC
CASSQDLTSGSKETQYF
>TRBV11-2|TRBJ2-2|.|.
TGTGCCAGCAGCTTAGAAGGCGGCACCGGGGAGCTGTTTTTT
CASSLEGGTGELFF
>TRBV19|TRBJ2-7|.|.
TGTGCCAGTAGTATAGATCTGGGCAGGGCCTTCTACGAGCAGTACTTC
CASSIDLGRAFYEQYF